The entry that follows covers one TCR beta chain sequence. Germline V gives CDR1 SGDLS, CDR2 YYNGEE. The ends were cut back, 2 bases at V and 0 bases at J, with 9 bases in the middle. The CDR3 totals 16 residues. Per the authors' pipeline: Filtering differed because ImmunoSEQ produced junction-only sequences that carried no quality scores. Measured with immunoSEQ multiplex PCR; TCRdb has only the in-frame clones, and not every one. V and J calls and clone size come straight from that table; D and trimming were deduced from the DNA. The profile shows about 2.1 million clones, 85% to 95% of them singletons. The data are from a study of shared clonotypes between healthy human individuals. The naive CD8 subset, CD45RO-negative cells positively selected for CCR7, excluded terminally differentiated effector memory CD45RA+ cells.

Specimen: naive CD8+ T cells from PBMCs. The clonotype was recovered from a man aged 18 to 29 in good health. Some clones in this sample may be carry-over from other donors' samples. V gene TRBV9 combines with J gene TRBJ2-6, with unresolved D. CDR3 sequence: CASSVPGSSGANVLTF. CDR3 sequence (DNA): TGTGCCAGCAGCGTGCCTGGTTCCTCTGGGGCCAACGTCCTGACTTTC.